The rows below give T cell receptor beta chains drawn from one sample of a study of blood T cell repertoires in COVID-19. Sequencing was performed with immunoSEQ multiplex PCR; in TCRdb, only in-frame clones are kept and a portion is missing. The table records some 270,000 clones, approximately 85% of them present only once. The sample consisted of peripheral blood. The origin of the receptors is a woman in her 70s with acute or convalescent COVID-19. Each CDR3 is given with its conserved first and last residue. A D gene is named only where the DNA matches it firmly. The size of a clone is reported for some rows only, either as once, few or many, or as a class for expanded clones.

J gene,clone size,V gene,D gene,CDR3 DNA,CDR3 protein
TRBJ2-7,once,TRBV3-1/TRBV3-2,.,TGTGCCAGCAGCCGGCGCGAGGGGGACTACGAGCAGTACTTC,CASSRREGDYEQYF
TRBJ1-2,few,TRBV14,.,TGTGCCAGCAGCCCCCTGGGCTGGATGAACTATGGCTACACCTTC,CASSPLGWMNYGYTF
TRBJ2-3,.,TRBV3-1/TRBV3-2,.,TGTGCCAGCAGCCAAATTCGGTCTGGCGGAGATACGCAGTATTTT,CASSQIRSGGDTQYF
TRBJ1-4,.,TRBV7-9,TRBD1,TGTGCCAGCAGCAGGGGACAGGTGAATGAAAAACTGTTTTTT,CASSRGQVNEKLFF
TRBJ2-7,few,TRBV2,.,TGTGCCAGCCTACTAGCAGTCGAGCAGTACTTC,CASLLAVEQYF
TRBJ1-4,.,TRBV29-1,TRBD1,TGCAGCGTACTTACAGGGGATAATGAAAAACTGTTTTTT,CSVLTGDNEKLFF
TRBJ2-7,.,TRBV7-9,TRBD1,TGTGCCCTAACTCAGGGACAGGGGATTTCCTACGAGCAGTACTTC,CALTQGQGISYEQYF
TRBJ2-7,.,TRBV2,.,TGTGCCGGGGCGGTTTGGGAATTTAACGAGCAGTACTTC,CAGAVWEFNEQYF
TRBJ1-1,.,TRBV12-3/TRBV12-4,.,TGTGCCAGCAGCCCCAGGGGTGGGACTGAAGCTTTCTTT,CASSPRGGTEAFF
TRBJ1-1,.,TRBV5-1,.,TGCGCCAGCAGCTTCGCGGGGGCCCATGGCACTGAAGCTTTCTTT,CASSFAGAHGTEAFF
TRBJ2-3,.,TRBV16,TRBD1,TGTGCCAGCAGCCGACAGGGAATGACAGATACGCAGTATTTT,CASSRQGMTDTQYF
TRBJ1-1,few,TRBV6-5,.,TGTGCCAGCAGTTCACAGGTCACTGAAGCTTTCTTT,CASSSQVTEAFF
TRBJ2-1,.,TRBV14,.,TGTGCCAGCAGCCGGTTCCCGGATGAGCAGTTCTTC,CASSRFPDEQFF
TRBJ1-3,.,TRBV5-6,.,TGTGCCAGCAGCTCCGGTGGGGCGAGCAAAACTGGAAACACCATATATTTT,CASSSGGASKTGNTIYF
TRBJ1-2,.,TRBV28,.,TGTGCCAGCTCTGGGGGGGGGTATTATGGCTACACCTTC,CASSGGGYYGYTF
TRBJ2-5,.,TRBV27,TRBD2,TGTGCCAGCAGTTCCCTAGCGGGGGTAGGACAAGAGACCCAGTACTTC,CASSSLAGVGQETQYF
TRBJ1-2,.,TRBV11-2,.,TGTGCCAGCAGCTCCCAACAGGGTTCGGTGCACTATGGCTACACCTTC,CASSSQQGSVHYGYTF
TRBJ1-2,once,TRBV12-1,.,TGTGCCAGCAGCTCCGGACAGCCGTTTGCCGAGGACGGCTACACCTTC,CASSSGQPFAEDGYTF
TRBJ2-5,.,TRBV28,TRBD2,TGTGCCAGCAGCTCCCCCGGACTAGCGGGGGGGAATACGGAGACCCAGTACTTC,CASSSPGLAGGNTETQYF
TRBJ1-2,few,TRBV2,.,TGTGCCAGCAGTGAAGTCCAAGGGCAGGGTGGCGGCTACACCTTC,CASSEVQGQGGGYTF